These 16 T cell receptor beta chains came from one sample sequenced in a study of OX40 agonist ivuxolimab in advanced cancers. Here immunoSEQ multiplex PCR was the method, and the copy in TCRdb shows in-frame clones only, minus some. Of about 53,000 clones in the sample, 85% to 90% were seen once. The specimen was CD4+ or CD8+ T cells sorted from blood, collected in a trial of the OX40 agonist ivuxolimab. Receptors originate from an adult with an advanced solid tumor such as melanoma, head and neck, liver or kidney cancer.

The gene calls are TRBV5-4 and TRBJ2-5, with TRBD1 as a possible D gene (6 bases). Germline V gene sequence: CDR1 SGHNT, CDR2 YYREEE (reference sequence). V was shortened by 2 bases and J by 5 bases, with 10 bases between the two germline ends. This CDR3 region has 13 residues. This CDR3 reads CASSFRGGETQYF. The DNA for the CDR3 is TGTGCCAGCAGCTTCAGGGGCGGGGAGACCCAGTACTTC.

The chain has TRBV5-1 and TRBJ2-1, with D possibly being TRBD1 (6 bases). CDR3 length: 13 amino acids. Germline CDR1 SGHRS, CDR2 YFSETQ. V was cut by 4 bases and J by 8 bases, with 13 bases left in between. The CDR3 here is CASSPGHVYEQFF. The CDR3 bases are TGCGCCAGCAGCCCGGGACACGTATATGAGCAGTTCTTC.

This rearrangement joins TRBV7-6 to TRBJ2-1; TRBD2 matches 8 bases. The CDR3 loop spans 15 amino acids. Per the germline V gene, CDR1 is SGHVS and CDR2 is FNYEAQ. J lost 7 bases, V lost 5 bases, and 10 bases had no gene match. Here the CDR3 reads CASSAGRGVRNEQFF. CDR3 bases: TGTGCCAGCAGCGCGGGGCGGGGGGTGAGGAATGAGCAGTTCTTC. Full variable domain (rest looked up from reference TRBV7-6 and TRBJ2-1): GAGVSQSPRYKVTKRGQDVALRCDPISGHVSLYWYRQALGQGPEFLTYFNYEAQQDKSGLPNDRFSAERPEGSISTLTIQRTEQRDSAMYRCASSAGRGVRNEQFFGPGTRLTVL.

Note on this clone: The identical CDR3 is also encoded by other nucleotide sequences in the sample. The rearrangement joins TRBV27 to TRBJ2-3; 7 bases map to TRBD1. J lost 7 bases, V lost 0 bases, and 7 bases had no gene match. Germline assignment: CDR1 MNHEY and CDR2 SMNVEV (reference sequence). CDR3 length: 15 residues. CDR3 amino acids: CASSLSSRGINTQYF. Here the CDR3 DNA reads TGTGCCAGCAGTTTATCATCCAGGGGGATAAATACGCAGTATTTT.

The chain joins TRBV20-1 to TRBJ2-5, with D hard to call. The CDR3 contains 11 residues. V lost 7 bases to trimming and J lost 1 base, with 7 bases between them. Germline V gene sequence: CDR1 DFQATT, CDR2 SNEGSKA (reference sequence). The CDR3 DNA sequence: TGCAGTGGACTGAGCCAAGAGACCCAGTACTTC. It specifies CSGLSQETQYF.

V and J are TRBV4-2 and TRBJ1-1; tentatively, D is TRBD1 (5 bases). CDR1 is LGHNA, CDR2 YNFKEQ, per germline. The CDR3 has 14 residues. Trimming stripped 1 base from V and 6 bases from J, with 12 bases between. The CDR3 DNA reads as TGTGCCAGCAGCCAAGTGGGGGTGGGGGCTGAAGCTTTCTTT. Translated: CASSQVGVGAEAFF.

In DNA, the CDR3 is TGTGCCAGCAGCTTTGGTGGTCGAGGACAGGGGCCACGGTACGAGCAGTACTTC. Translation: CASSFGGRGQGPRYEQYF. The gene calls are TRBV11-2 and TRBJ2-7; 9 nucleotides align to TRBD1. Germline values: CDR1 SGHAT, CDR2 FQNNGV. The CDR3 covers 18 residues. Trimming at V came to 3 bases and at J to 4 bases, leaving 16 bases not matched to a gene.

Here the CDR3 DNA reads TGTGCCAGCAGCTTAACACAGGTGGAGACCCAGTACTTC. Its translation: CASSLTQVETQYF. The rearrangement links TRBV7-2 to TRBJ2-5, with D perhaps TRBD1 (5 bases). CDR1 and CDR2 (germline): SGHTA, FQGNSA. With 2 bases removed from V and 5 bases from J, the gap between germline ends came to 9 bases. The CDR3 runs to 13 residues.

The chain carries TRBV30 and TRBJ2-7, with D possibly being TRBD1 (5 bases). The CDR3 is 13 residues long. Germline V gene data show CDR1 as GTSNPN and CDR2 as SVGIG (reference sequence). Deletions cut 0 bases from V and 1 base from J, with 7 bases between. This chain's CDR3 is CAWSVQVSYEQYF. DNA of the CDR3: TGTGCCTGGAGTGTACAGGTTTCCTACGAGCAGTACTTC.

The CDR3 DNA reads as TGTGCCTGGAGTGCCGGACAGGGGGTTGAGACCCAGTACTTC. It is translated as CAWSAGQGVETQYF. The J gene is TRBJ2-5, the V gene TRBV30; TRBD1 matches at 10 bases. CDR1 GTSNPN and CDR2 SVGIG come from the germline V gene (reference sequence). The CDR3 runs 14 residues. Trimming cost V 1 base and J 5 bases; bases outside gene matches: 4.

The genes are TRBV30 and TRBJ1-6, with D hard to call. Looked up from germline, CDR1 is GTSNPN and CDR2 is SVGIG (reference sequence). The CDR3 is made up of 13 amino acids. The germline V and J ends were trimmed by 5 bases and 8 bases, with 13 bases remaining between them. CDR3 nucleotide sequence: TGTGCCTGGGCGGTAGCGGCGGATTCACCCCTCCACTTT. It encodes CAWAVAADSPLHF.

The rearrangement links TRBV7-8 to TRBJ2-1; the match to TRBD2 covers 7 bases. After removal of 1 base from V and 8 bases from J, the junction contained 11 bases not matched to a gene. The CDR3 length is 16 residues. CDR1 is SGHVS and CDR2 is FQNEAQ in the germline V gene. CDR3 in amino acids: CASSLEIGLGRDEQFF. CDR3 sequence (DNA): TGTGCCAGCAGCTTAGAAATTGGACTAGGGCGCGATGAGCAGTTCTTC.

The V gene is TRBV5-1, the J gene TRBJ2-3; the D gene could be TRBD1 or TRBD2 (5 bases each). CDR1 is SGHRS and CDR2 is YFSETQ in the germline V gene. The CDR3 covers 14 residues. Trimming removed 5 bases from V and 1 base from J, with 11 bases in between. The CDR3 sequence: CASSGGARTDTQYF. DNA for the CDR3: TGCGCCAGCAGTGGGGGAGCCCGCACAGATACGCAGTATTTT. Full variable domain (outside the CDR3, taken from reference TRBV5-1 and TRBJ2-3): KAGVTQTPRYLIKTRGQQVTLSCSPISGHRSVSWYQQTPGQGLQFLFEYFSETQRNKGNFPGRFSGRQFSNSRSEMNVSTLELGDSALYLCASSGGARTDTQYFGPGTRLTVL.

The rearrangement uses TRBV28 and TRBJ1-6; D is unresolved. The CDR3 runs to 11 residues. Germline V gene lookup returns CDR1 MDHEN and CDR2 SYDVKM. The CDR3 here is CASSYNSPLHF. CDR3 sequence (DNA): TGTGCGAGCTCCTATAATTCACCCCTCCACTTT.

The chain recombines TRBV4-1 with TRBJ2-7, with 7 bases identical to TRBD2. Germline lookup yields CDR1 MGHRA and CDR2 YSYEKL. V shed 0 bases and J 2 bases; nucleotides not matched to a gene: 4. The CDR3 spans 15 residues. The CDR3: CASSQDFREAYEQYF. DNA for the CDR3: TGCGCCAGCAGCCAAGATTTTCGGGAGGCCTACGAGCAGTACTTC.

The chain is built from TRBV21-1 and TRBJ1-1. TRBV21-1 counts as a pseudogene. The CDR3 sequence is 16 residues long. CDR3 amino acids: CASSWALATHRTEAFF. CDR3 coding DNA: TGTGCCAGCAGCTGGGCTTTAGCTACACATCGCACTGAAGCTTTCTTT.